The 26 T cell receptor beta chains given below trace back to one sample, sequenced in a study of blood T cell repertoires in COVID-19. Measured with immunoSEQ multiplex PCR; TCRdb has only the in-frame clones, and not every one. Among about 300,000 clones listed, more than 70% were seen once. What was sequenced was peripheral blood. The receptors were sampled from a woman between 50 and 59 years old with acute or convalescent COVID-19.

The V gene is TRBV9, the J gene TRBJ2-6; 15 bases line up with TRBD2. Germline V lookup: CDR1 SGDLS, CDR2 YYNGEE. V trimming: 5 bases; J trimming: 0 bases; junction bases outside the gene matches: 0. CDR3 length: 17 residues. The CDR3 DNA reads as TGTGCCAGCAGGGGACTAGCGGGGGGCTCTGGGGCCAACGTCCTGACTTTC. It is translated as CASRGLAGGSGANVLTF.

The chain uses TRBV19 and TRBJ1-2; the D is unclear. The germline V and J ends were trimmed by 3 bases and 5 bases, with 16 bases remaining between them. CDR3 length equals 15 residues. Germline CDR1 reads LNHDA; CDR2 reads SQIVND (reference sequence). The CDR3 sequence: CASSIGISGIYGYTF. CDR3 bases: TGTGCCAGTAGTATCGGGATATCGGGGATTTATGGCTACACCTTC.

V and J are TRBV5-1 and TRBJ2-3; the match to TRBD1 covers 11 bases. This CDR3 comprises 17 residues. V was clipped by 3 bases and J by 5 bases; unmatched bases: 11. The germline V gene encodes CDR1 SGHRS and CDR2 YFSETQ. CDR3 sequence (DNA): TGCGCCAGCAGCTCCGGACAGGGGGCGGATAAGGGAGATACGCAGTATTTT. It codes for CASSSGQGADKGDTQYF.

V is TRBV3-1 (or the pseudogene TRBV3-2) and J is TRBJ1-1, with D unresolved. Germline CDR1 reads LGHDT; CDR2 reads YNNKEL (reference sequence). This CDR3 is built from 13 residues. The V and J ends lost 5 bases and 1 base respectively, with 8 bases between them. This CDR3 reads CASSWGGNTEAFF. For the CDR3, the DNA is TGTGCCAGCAGCTGGGGAGGGAACACTGAAGCTTTCTTT.

This rearrangement joins TRBV10-3 to TRBJ1-3, with TRBD1 matching over 9 bases. CDR1 is ENHRY and CDR2 is SYGVKD in the germline V gene. Trimming took 6 bases from V and 0 from J; bases not matched to a gene: 6. This CDR3 spans 16 amino acids. CDR3 bases: TGTGCCATCAGGGGGACAGGGTCATACTCTGGAAACACCATATATTTT. Its translation: CAIRGTGSYSGNTIYF.

This rearrangement joins TRBV5-1 to TRBJ1-1; perhaps TRBD1 as D (5 bases). Germline-derived CDR1 and CDR2 are SGHRS and YFSETQ. The CDR3 has 14 amino acids. V lost 4 bases and J lost 5, with 15 bases in between. The CDR3 protein is CASSPVLGGTEAFF. The CDR3 DNA follows: TGCGCCAGCAGCCCAGTACTGGGGGGAACTGAAGCTTTCTTT.

The J gene is TRBJ2-7, the V gene TRBV6-5; D ambiguous. Germline V gives CDR1 MNHEY, CDR2 SVGAGI. The CDR3 consists of 15 residues. V lost 5 bases and J lost 1, with 15 bases in between. The DNA for the CDR3 is TGTGCCAGCAGTCAGCACCTCCCCAGGTCCTACGAGCAGTACTTC. Residues: CASSQHLPRSYEQYF.

The rearrangement joins TRBV7-8 to TRBJ1-1, with 7 positions matching TRBD1. The germline CDR1 and CDR2 sequences are SGHVS and FQNEAQ. Trimming cost V 5 bases and J 6 bases; bases outside gene matches: 3. This CDR3 has 12 residues. The CDR3 loop reads CASSATGPEAFF. For the CDR3, the DNA is TGTGCCAGCAGCGCGACAGGGCCTGAAGCTTTCTTT.

The V and J genes are TRBV9 and TRBJ2-2, with D possibly TRBD2 on 6 matching bases. CDR1 and CDR2 from the germline V gene are SGDLS and YYNGEE. The CDR3 consists of 15 residues. With 3 bases removed from V and 2 bases from J, the gap between germline ends came to 11 bases. This CDR3 reads CASSGRGINTGELFF. The CDR3 DNA sequence: TGTGCCAGCAGCGGCCGGGGGATTAACACCGGGGAGCTGTTTTTT.

This clone has a handful of counts. V usage is TRBV6-5 and J usage is TRBJ2-7; TRBD2 might be the D (5 bases). There are 13 residues in the CDR3. Per germline, CDR1 MNHEY and CDR2 SVGAGI. The V end was cut by 6 bases, the J end by 5 bases, with 14 bases between. DNA of the CDR3: TGTGCCAGCAGCCCGGGAACAGCACACGAGCAGTACTTC. Its protein is CASSPGTAHEQYF.

V and J are TRBV7-3 and TRBJ1-4, with 8 bases matching TRBD1. V lost 8 bases to trimming and J lost 7 bases; unmatched junction nucleotides: 6. The CDR3 extends over 13 amino acids. CDR1 is SGHTA and CDR2 is FQGTGA in the germline V gene. CDR3 in DNA: TGTGCCAGCTCCCGGGACAGGTCTGAAAAACTGTTTTTT. Protein sequence: CASSRDRSEKLFF.

V and J are TRBV6-2 or TRBV6-3 and TRBJ2-3, with 11 positions matching TRBD2. Germline CDR1 reads MNHEY; CDR2 reads SVGEGT. V dropped 0 bases and J dropped 2; count of bases not matched to a gene: 13. The CDR3 contains 20 residues. The CDR3 DNA is TGTGCCAGCAGTTACTCGAGTGCTAGCGGGGGGCCCATGACCACAGATACGCAGTATTTT. Encoded protein: CASSYSSASGGPMTTDTQYF.

The CDR3 sequence is CASSEGTAYEQYV. In nucleotides, the CDR3 is TGTGCCAGCAGTGAGGGGACAGCCTACGAGCAGTACGTC. The V gene is TRBV6-1, the J gene TRBJ2-7; 7 bases fit TRBD1. Germline V gives CDR1 MNHNS, CDR2 SASEGT. The CDR3 sequence is 13 residues long. The trim removed 3 bases at V and 2 bases at J, leaving 1 base unmatched.

V gene TRBV4-2 combines with J gene TRBJ1-4; D is possibly TRBD1 (6 bases). Germline CDR1 and CDR2: LGHNA and YNFKEQ. V was pared by 8 bases and J by 1 base, with 11 bases between. The CDR3 has 14 amino acids. Here the CDR3 reads CASRGGGTNEKLFF. CDR3 sequence (DNA): TGTGCCAGCCGGGGAGGGGGAACTAATGAAAAACTGTTTTTT.

Written as DNA, the CDR3 is TGTGCCAGCAGCTTTCAGGGGGCGCTGACAGATACGCAGTATTTT. Its translation is CASSFQGALTDTQYF. The chain recombines TRBV11-1 with TRBJ2-3, with 8 bases matching TRBD1. This CDR3 spans 15 amino acids. Germline V CDR1 and CDR2: SGHAT, FQDESV (reference sequence). V lost 3 bases and J lost 3; bases outside the gene matches: 5.

V and J are TRBV27 and TRBJ1-2, with D perhaps TRBD1 (6 bases). This CDR3 spans 14 amino acids. Germline V gene sequence: CDR1 MNHEY, CDR2 SMNVEV (reference sequence). The V and J ends lost 3 bases and 4 bases respectively, with 12 bases between them. CDR3 amino acids: CASSFNREGYGYTF. The CDR3 nucleotides read TGTGCCAGCAGTTTTAACAGGGAGGGCTATGGCTACACCTTC.

The chain uses TRBV5-1 and TRBJ2-7; 9 positions agree with TRBD2. The germline CDR1 and CDR2 sequences are SGHRS and YFSETQ. The CDR3 sequence is 13 residues long. V shed 5 bases and J 7 bases; nucleotides not matched to a gene: 7. The CDR3 DNA reads as TGCGCCAGCAGTGGCGGGAGGGCCCGGGAGCAGTACTTC. Its protein product is CASSGGRAREQYF.

The chain combines TRBV5-4 with TRBJ1-1; 10 bases align to TRBD1. Trimming took 4 bases from V and 6 from J; bases not matched to a gene: 9. The CDR3 length is 15 residues. Germline V CDR1 and CDR2: SGHNT, YYREEE (reference sequence). The CDR3 here is CASSPRDRGLAEAFF. In DNA form, the CDR3 reads TGTGCCAGCAGCCCAAGAGACAGGGGGCTAGCTGAAGCTTTCTTT.

This chain links TRBV12-3 or TRBV12-4 with TRBJ2-2; D gene unclear. This CDR3 contains 13 residues. The V gene lost 6 bases and the J gene lost 15 bases, with 20 bases spanning the gap. CDR3 amino acids: CASSPQAFSTVFF. As DNA, the CDR3 is TGTGCCAGCAGCCCCCAGGCTTTCTCGACGGTGTTTTTT.

The chain links TRBV27 to TRBJ1-2; possibly TRBD1 for D (5 bases). Looked up from germline, CDR1 is MNHEY and CDR2 is SMNVEV (reference sequence). CDR3 length: 15 residues. V lost 5 bases, J lost 3 bases, and 16 bases lay in between. CDR3 sequence: CASSPAGHVDYGYTF. CDR3 coding DNA: TGTGCCAGCAGTCCCGCAGGGCATGTTGACTATGGCTACACCTTC.

The genes are TRBV12-5 and TRBJ1-2; 8 nucleotides line up with TRBD1. The length of the CDR3 is 13 residues. The germline gives CDR1 LGHNT, CDR2 FRNRAP. V trimming: 6 bases; J trimming: 7 bases; junction bases outside the gene matches: 7. Written as DNA, the CDR3 is TGTGCTAGTGGCACACGGACAGGGAGTGGCTACACCTTC. As protein: CASGTRTGSGYTF.

The chain couples TRBV19 to TRBJ1-2; TRBD1 agrees at 7 bases. This CDR3 has 14 residues. After removal of 1 base from V and 7 bases from J, the junction contained 6 bases not matched to a gene. Per the germline V gene, CDR1 is LNHDA and CDR2 is SQIVND (reference sequence). The CDR3 nucleotides read TGTGCCAGTAGTATAGTGGAGGGGGCCGGTGGCTACACCTTC. This codes for CASSIVEGAGGYTF.

This sequence joins TRBV7-2 and TRBJ2-1, with 9 bases matching TRBD2. The CDR3 contains 17 residues. V shed 5 bases and J 12 bases; nucleotides not matched to a gene: 20. The germline gives CDR1 SGHTA, CDR2 FQGNSA. CDR3 sequence reads: CASSHPDSGGRGVGQFF. The DNA of the CDR3 is TGTGCCAGCAGCCATCCGGACTCGGGCGGGAGGGGAGTCGGGCAGTTCTTC. The full variable domain, with the rest looked up from reference TRBV7-2 and TRBJ2-1, is GAGVSQSPSNKVTEKGKDVELRCDPISGHTALYWYRQSLGQGLEFLIYFQGNSAPDKSGLPSDRFSAERTGGSVSTLTIQRTQQEDSAVYLCASSHPDSGGRGVGQFFGPGTRLTVL.

J is TRBJ1-1 and V is TRBV6-2 or TRBV6-3; no firm D call. Looked up from germline, CDR1 is MNHEY and CDR2 is SVGEGT. Trimming stripped 0 bases from V and 5 bases from J, with 13 bases between. The CDR3 is 15 amino acids. This chain's CDR3 is CASSYSRSSGTEAFF. The CDR3 DNA sequence: TGTGCCAGCAGTTACTCGCGTTCCTCGGGGACTGAAGCTTTCTTT.

This sequence joins TRBV5-4 and TRBJ2-1; a weak D match, TRBD2 (5 bases). From germline, CDR1 is SGHNT and CDR2 YYREEE (reference sequence). V lost 3 bases and J 8 bases, leaving 12 bases between the germline ends. This CDR3 spans 13 amino acids. The DNA for the CDR3 is TGTGCCAGCAGCTCCTCGGGAATTTATGAGCAGTTCTTC. This sequence encodes CASSSSGIYEQFF. The complete variable domain, with remaining parts taken from reference TRBV5-4 and TRBJ2-1, reads ETGVTQSPTHLIKTRGQQVTLRCSSQSGHNTVSWYQQALGQGPQFIFQYYREEENGRGNFPPRFSGLQFPNYSSELNVNALELDDSALYLCASSSSGIYEQFFGPGTRLTVL.

CDR3 region: CASSPRQGSNQPQHF. In DNA, the CDR3 is TGTGCCAGCAGCCCAAGACAGGGCAGCAATCAGCCCCAGCATTTT. This chain links TRBV7-2 with TRBJ1-5, with 7 bases fitting TRBD1. CDR3 length: 15 residues. Trimming cost V 5 bases and J 1 base; bases outside gene matches: 5. Germline-derived CDR1 and CDR2 are SGHTA and FQGNSA. Full variable domain (outside the CDR3, taken from reference TRBV7-2 and TRBJ1-5): GAGVSQSPSNKVTEKGKDVELRCDPISGHTALYWYRQSLGQGLEFLIYFQGNSAPDKSGLPSDRFSAERTGGSVSTLTIQRTQQEDSAVYLCASSPRQGSNQPQHFGDGTRLSIL.